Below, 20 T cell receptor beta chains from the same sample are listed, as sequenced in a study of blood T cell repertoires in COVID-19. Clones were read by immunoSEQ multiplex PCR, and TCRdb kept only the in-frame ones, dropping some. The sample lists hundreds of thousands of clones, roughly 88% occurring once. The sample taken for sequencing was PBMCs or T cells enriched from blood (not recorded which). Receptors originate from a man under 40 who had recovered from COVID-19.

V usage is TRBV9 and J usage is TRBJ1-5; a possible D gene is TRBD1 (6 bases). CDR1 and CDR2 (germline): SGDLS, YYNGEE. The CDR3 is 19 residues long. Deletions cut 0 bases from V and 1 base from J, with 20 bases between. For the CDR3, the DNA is TGTGCCAGCAGCGTAGTAGTGGGACACTTAGTTTGGAGCAATCAGCCCCAGCATTTT. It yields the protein CASSVVVGHLVWSNQPQHF.

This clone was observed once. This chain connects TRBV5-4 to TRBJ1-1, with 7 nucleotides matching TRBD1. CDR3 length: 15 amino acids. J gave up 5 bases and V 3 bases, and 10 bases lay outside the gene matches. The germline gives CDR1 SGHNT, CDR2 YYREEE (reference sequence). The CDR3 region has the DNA TGTGCCAGCAGCTCTGGACGAACAGGGGAGACTGAAGCTTTCTTT. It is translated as CASSSGRTGETEAFF.

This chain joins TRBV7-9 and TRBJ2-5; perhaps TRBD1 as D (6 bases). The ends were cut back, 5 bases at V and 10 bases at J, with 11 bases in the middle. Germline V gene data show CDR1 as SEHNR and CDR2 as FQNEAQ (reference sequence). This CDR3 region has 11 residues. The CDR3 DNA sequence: TGTGCCAGCAGCCGAACAGGGTACCAGTACTTC. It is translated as CASSRTGYQYF.

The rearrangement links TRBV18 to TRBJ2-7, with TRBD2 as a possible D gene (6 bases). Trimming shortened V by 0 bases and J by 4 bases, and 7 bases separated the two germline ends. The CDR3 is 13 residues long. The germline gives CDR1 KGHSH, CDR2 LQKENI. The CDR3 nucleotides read TGTGCCAGCTCACCACCGGGGGGTTACGAGCAGTACTTC. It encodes CASSPPGGYEQYF.

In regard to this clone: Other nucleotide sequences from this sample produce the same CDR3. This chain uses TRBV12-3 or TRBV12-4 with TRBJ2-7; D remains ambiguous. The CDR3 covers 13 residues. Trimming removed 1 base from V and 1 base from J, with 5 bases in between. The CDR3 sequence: CASSLDSSYEQYF. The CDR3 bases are TGTGCCAGCAGTTTAGACAGTTCCTACGAGCAGTACTTC.

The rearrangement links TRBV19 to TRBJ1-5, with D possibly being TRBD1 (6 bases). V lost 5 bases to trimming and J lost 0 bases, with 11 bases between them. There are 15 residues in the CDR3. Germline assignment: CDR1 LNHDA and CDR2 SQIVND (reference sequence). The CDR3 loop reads CASSVYRDSNQPQHF. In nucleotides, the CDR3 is TGTGCCAGTAGTGTATACAGGGATAGCAATCAGCCCCAGCATTTT.

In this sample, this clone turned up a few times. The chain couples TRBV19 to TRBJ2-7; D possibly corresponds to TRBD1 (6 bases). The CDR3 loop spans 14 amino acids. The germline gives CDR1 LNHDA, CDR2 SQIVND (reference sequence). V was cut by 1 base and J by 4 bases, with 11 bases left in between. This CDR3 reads CASSIGTVGYEQYF. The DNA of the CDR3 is TGTGCCAGTAGTATAGGGACAGTGGGTTACGAGCAGTACTTC.

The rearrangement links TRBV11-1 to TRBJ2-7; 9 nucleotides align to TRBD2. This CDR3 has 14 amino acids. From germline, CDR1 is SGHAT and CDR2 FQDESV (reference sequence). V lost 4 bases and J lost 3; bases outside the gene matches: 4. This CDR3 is CASSWTSAGYEQYF. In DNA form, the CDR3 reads TGTGCCAGCAGCTGGACTAGCGCGGGCTACGAGCAGTACTTC. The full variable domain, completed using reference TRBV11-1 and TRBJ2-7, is EAEVAQSPRYKITEKSQAVAFWCDPISGHATLYWYRQILGQGPELLVQFQDESVVDDSQLPKDRFSAERLKGVDSTLKIQPAELGDSAMYLCASSWTSAGYEQYFGPGTRLTVT.

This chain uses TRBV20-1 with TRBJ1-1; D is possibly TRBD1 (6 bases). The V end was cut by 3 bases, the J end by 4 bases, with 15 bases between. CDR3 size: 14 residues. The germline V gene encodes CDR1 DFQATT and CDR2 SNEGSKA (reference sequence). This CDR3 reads CSASTGQLVTEAFF. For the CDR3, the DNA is TGCAGTGCTAGTACAGGACAGTTAGTCACTGAAGCTTTCTTT.

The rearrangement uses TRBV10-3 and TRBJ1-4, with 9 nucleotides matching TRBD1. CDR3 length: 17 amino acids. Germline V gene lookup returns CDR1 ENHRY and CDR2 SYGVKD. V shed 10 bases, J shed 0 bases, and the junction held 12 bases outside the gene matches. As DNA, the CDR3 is TGTGCCACGAGAAGGGACAGGGATCTTACAACTAATGAAAAACTGTTTTTT. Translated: CATRRDRDLTTNEKLFF.

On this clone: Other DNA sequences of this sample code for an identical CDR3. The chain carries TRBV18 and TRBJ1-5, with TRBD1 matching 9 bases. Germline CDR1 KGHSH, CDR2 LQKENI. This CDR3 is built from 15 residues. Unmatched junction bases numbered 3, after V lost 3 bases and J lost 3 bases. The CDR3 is CASSPGQGSNQPQHF. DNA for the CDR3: TGTGCCAGCTCACCGGGACAGGGCTCCAATCAGCCCCAGCATTTT.

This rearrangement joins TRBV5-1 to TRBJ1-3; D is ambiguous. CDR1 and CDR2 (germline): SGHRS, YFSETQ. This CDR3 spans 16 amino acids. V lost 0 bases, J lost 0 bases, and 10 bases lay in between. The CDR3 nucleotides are TGCGCCAGCAGCTTGGTAGGAGTTAGCTCTGGAAACACCATATATTTT. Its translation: CASSLVGVSSGNTIYF.

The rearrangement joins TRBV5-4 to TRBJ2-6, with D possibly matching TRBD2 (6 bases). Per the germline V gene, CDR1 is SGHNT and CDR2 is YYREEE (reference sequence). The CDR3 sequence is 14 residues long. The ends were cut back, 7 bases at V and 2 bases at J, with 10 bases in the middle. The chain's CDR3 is CASAPGAGANVLTF. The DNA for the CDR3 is TGTGCCAGCGCTCCGGGAGCTGGGGCCAACGTCCTGACTTTC.

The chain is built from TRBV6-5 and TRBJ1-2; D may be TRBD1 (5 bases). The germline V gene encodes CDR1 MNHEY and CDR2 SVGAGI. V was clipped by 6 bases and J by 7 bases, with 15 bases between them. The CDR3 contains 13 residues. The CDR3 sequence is CASRRSREGGYTF. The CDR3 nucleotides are TGTGCCAGCAGACGATCCAGGGAGGGTGGCTACACCTTC.

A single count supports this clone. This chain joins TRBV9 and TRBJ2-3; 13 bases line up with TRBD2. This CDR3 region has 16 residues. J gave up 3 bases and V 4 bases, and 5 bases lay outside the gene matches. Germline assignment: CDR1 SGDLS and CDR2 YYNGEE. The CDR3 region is CASSSLAGGPTDTQYF. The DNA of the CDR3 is TGTGCCAGCAGCTCACTAGCGGGGGGGCCTACAGATACGCAGTATTTT.

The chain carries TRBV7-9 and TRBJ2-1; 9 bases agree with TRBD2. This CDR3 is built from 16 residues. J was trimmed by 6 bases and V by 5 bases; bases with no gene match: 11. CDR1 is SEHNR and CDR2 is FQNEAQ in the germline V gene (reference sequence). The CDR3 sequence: CASSPPLRGGRNEQFF. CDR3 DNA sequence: TGTGCCAGCAGCCCCCCGCTGCGGGGGGGCCGCAATGAGCAGTTCTTC.

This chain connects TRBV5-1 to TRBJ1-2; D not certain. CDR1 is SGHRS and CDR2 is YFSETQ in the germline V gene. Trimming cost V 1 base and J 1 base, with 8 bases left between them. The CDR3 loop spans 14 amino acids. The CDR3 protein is CASSLSRGNYGYTF. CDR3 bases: TGCGCCAGCAGCTTGTCACGGGGTAACTATGGCTACACCTTC.

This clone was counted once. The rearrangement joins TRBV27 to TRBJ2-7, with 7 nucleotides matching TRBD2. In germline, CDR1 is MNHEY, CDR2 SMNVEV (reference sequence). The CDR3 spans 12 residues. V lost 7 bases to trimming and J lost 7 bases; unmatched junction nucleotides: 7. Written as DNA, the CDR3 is TGTGCCAGCACTAGCGGCGGCCGGGAGCAGTACTTC. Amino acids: CASTSGGREQYF.

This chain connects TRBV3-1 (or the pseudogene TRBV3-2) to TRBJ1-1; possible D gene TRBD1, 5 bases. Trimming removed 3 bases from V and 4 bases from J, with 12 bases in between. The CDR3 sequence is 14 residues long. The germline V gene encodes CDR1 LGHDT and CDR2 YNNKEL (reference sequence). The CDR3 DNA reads TGTGCCAGCAGCCATGCGGGGCACGGCACTGAAGCTTTCTTT. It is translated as CASSHAGHGTEAFF.

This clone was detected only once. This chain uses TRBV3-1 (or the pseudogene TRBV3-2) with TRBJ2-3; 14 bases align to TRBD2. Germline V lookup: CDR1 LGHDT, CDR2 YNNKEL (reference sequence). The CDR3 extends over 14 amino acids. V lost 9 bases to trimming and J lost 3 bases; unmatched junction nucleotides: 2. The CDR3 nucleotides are TGTGCCAGTAGGACTAGCGGGAGGACAGATACGCAGTATTTT. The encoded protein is CASRTSGRTDTQYF.